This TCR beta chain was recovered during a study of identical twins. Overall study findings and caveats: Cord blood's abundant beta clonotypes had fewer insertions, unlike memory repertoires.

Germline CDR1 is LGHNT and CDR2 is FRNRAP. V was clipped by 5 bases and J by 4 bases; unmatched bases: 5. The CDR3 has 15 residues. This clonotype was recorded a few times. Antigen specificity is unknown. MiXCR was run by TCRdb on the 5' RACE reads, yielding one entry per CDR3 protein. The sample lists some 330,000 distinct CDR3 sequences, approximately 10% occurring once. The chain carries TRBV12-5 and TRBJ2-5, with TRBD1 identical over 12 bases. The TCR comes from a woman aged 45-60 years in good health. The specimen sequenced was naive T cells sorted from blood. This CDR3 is CASGGDRGRSETQYF. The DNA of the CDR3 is TGTGCTAGTGGTGGGGACAGGGGGCGCTCAGAGACCCAGTACTTC.